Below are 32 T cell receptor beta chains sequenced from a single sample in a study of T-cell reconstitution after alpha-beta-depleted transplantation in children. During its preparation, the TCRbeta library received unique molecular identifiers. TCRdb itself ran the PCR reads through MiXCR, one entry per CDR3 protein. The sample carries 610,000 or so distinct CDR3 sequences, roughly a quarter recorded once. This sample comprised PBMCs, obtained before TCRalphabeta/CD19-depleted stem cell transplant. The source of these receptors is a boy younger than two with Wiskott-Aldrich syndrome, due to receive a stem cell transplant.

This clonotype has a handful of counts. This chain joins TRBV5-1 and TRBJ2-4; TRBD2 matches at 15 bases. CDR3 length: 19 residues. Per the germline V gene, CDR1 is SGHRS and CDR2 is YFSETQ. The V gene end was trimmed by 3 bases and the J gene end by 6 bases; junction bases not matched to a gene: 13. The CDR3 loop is CASSSGTSGRNSWVNIQYF. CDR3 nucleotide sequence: TGCGCCAGCAGCTCAGGGACTAGCGGGAGGAATTCCTGGGTAAACATTCAGTACTTC.

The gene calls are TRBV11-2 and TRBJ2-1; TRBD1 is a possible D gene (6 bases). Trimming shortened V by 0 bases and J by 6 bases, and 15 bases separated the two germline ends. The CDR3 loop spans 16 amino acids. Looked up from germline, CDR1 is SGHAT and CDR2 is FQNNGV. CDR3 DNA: TGTGCCAGCAGCTTAGATGGGGGCCTTGGGTCCAATGAGCAGTTCTTC. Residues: CASSLDGGLGSNEQFF.

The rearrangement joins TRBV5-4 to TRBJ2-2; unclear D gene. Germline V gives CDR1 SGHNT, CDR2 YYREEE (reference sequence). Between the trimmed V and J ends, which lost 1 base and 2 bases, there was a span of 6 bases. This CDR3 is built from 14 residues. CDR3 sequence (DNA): TGTGCCAGCAGCTTGAATATAAACACCGGGGAGCTGTTTTTT. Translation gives CASSLNINTGELFF.

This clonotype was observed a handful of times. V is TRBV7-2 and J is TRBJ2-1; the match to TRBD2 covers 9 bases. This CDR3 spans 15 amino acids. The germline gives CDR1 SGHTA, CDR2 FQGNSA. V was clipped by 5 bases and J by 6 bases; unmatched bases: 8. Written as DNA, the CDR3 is TGTGCCAGCAGCCTTAGCGGGAGTTCAGTCAATGAGCAGTTCTTC. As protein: CASSLSGSSVNEQFF.

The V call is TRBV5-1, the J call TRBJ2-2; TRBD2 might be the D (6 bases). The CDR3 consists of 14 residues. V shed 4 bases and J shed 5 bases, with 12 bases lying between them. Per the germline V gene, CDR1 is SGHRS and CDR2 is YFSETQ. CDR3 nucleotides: TGCGCCAGCAGCGAGGGACTTCCAACCGGGGAGCTGTTTTTT. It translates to CASSEGLPTGELFF.

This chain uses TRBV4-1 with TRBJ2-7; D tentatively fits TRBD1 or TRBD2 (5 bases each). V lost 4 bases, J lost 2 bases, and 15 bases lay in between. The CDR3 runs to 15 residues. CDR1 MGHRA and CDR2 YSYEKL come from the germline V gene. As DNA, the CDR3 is TGCGCCAGCAGCCCCTCCGGGACCAGGGCCTACGAGCAGTACTTC. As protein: CASSPSGTRAYEQYF.

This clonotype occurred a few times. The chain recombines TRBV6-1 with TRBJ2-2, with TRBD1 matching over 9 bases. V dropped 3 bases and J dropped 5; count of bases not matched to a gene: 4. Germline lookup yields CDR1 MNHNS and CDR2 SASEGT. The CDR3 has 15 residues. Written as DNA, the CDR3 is TGTGCCAGCAGTGAGGACAGGGGTTGGACCGGGGAGCTGTTTTTT. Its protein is CASSEDRGWTGELFF.

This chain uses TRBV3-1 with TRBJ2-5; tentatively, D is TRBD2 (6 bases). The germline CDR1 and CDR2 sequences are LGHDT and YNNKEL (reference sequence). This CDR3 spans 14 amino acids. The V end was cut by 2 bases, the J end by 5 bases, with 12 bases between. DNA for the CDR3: TGTGCCAGCAGCCAATTCTGGGACTGGGAGACCCAGTACTTC. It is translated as CASSQFWDWETQYF.

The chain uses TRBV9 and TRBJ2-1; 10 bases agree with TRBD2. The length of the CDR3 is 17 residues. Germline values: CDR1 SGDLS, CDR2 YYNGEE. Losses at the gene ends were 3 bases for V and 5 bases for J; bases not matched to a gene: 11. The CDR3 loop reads CASSASLSGRAHNEQFF. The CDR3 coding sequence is TGTGCCAGCAGCGCCTCCCTAAGCGGGAGGGCCCACAATGAGCAGTTCTTC.

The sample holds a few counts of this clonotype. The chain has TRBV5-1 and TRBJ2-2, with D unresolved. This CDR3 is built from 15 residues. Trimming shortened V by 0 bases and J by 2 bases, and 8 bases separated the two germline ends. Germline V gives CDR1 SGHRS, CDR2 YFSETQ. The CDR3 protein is CASSLAHSNTGELFF. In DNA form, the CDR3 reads TGCGCCAGCAGCTTGGCTCACAGTAACACCGGGGAGCTGTTTTTT.

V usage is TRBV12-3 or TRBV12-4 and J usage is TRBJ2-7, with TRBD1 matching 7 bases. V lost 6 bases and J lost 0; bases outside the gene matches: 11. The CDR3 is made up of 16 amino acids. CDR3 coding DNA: TGTGCCAGCAGCCGGAAGGGGACAGAAAGCTCCTACGAGCAGTACTTC. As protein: CASSRKGTESSYEQYF.

CDR3 loop: CSAREGLAGYNEQFF. DNA for the CDR3: TGCAGTGCTAGGGAGGGACTAGCGGGCTACAATGAGCAGTTCTTC. The V gene is TRBV20-1, the J gene TRBJ2-1, with TRBD2 identical over 12 bases. With 3 bases clipped from V and 3 bases from J, the junction kept 3 bases outside the gene matches. The CDR3 has 15 amino acids. Germline V gives CDR1 DFQATT, CDR2 SNEGSKA (reference sequence).

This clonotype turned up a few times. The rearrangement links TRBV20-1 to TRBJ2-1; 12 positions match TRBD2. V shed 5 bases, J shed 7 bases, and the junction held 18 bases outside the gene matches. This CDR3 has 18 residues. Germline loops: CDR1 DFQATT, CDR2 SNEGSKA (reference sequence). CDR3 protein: CSAGSQPSGRVRMNEQFF. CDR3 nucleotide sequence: TGCAGTGCTGGGTCTCAGCCTAGCGGGAGGGTTCGTATGAATGAGCAGTTCTTC.

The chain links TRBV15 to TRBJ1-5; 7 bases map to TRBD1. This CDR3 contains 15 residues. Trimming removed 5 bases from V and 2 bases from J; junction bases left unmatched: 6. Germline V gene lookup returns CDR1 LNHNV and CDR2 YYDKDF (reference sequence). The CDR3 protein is CATSPRQGGNQPQHF. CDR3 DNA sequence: TGTGCCACCAGCCCCAGACAGGGAGGCAATCAGCCCCAGCATTTT.

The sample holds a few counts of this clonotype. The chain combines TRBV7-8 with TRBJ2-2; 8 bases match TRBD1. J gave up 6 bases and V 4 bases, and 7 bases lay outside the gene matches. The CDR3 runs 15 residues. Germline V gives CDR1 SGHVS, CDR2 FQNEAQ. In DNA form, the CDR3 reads TGTGCCAGCAGCTATGGACAGGGATGGCCCGGGGAGCTGTTTTTT. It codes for CASSYGQGWPGELFF.

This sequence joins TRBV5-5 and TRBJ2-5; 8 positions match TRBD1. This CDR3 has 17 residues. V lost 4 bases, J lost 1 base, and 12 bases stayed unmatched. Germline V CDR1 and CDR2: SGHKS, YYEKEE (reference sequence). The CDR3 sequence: CASSGSRGREGQETQYF. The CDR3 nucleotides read TGTGCCAGCAGCGGGAGCAGGGGGCGTGAAGGCCAAGAGACCCAGTACTTC.

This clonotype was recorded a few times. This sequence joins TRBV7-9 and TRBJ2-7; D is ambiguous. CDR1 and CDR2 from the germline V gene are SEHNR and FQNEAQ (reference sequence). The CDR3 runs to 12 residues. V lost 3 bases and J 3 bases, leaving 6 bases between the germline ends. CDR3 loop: CASSFGLYEQYF. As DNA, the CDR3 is TGTGCCAGCAGCTTTGGGCTCTACGAGCAGTACTTC. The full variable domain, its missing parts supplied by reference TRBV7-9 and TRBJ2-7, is DTGVSQNPRHKITKRGQNVTFRCDPISEHNRLYWYRQTLGQGPEFLTYFQNEAQLEKSRLLSDRFSAERPKGSFSTLEIQRTEQGDSAMYLCASSFGLYEQYFGPGTRLTVT.

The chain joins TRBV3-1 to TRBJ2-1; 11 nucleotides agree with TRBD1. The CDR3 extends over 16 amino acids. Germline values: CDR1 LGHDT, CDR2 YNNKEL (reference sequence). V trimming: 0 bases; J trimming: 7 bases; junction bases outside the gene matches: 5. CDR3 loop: CASSQEGTGGWNEQFF. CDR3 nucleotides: TGTGCCAGCAGCCAAGAAGGGACAGGGGGATGGAATGAGCAGTTCTTC.

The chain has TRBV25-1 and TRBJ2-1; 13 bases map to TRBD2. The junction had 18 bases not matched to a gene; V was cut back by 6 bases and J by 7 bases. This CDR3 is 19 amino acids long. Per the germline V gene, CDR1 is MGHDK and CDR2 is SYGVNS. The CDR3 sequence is CASSSFGTSGIFTRNEQFF. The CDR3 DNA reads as TGTGCCAGCAGCTCCTTTGGGACTAGCGGGATTTTCACCAGGAATGAGCAGTTCTTC.

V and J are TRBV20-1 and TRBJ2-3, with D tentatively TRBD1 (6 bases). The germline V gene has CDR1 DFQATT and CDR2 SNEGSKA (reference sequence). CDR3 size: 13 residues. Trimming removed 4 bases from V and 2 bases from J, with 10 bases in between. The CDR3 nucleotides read TGCAGTGCTAACCGGGACAACACAGATACGCAGTATTTT. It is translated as CSANRDNTDTQYF.

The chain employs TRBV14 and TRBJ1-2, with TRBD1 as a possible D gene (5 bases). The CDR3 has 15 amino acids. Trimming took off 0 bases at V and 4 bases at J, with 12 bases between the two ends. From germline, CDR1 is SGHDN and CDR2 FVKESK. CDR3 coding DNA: TGTGCCAGCAGCCAAGAAATCTCAGGGTCCTATGGCTACACCTTC. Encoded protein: CASSQEISGSYGYTF.

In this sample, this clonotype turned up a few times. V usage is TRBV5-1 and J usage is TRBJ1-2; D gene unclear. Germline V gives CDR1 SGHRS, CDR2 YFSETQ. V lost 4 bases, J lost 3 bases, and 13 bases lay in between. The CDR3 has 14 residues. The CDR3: CASSKDPEDYGYTF. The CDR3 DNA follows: TGCGCCAGCAGCAAAGATCCCGAGGACTATGGCTACACCTTC.

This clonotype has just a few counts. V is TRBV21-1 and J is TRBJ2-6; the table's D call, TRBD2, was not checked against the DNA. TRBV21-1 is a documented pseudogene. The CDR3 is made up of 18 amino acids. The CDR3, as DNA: TGTGCCAGCAGCAAACCGGCGGGAGGGGTCTCTGGGGCCAACGTCCTGACTTTC. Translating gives CASSKPAGGVSGANVLTF.

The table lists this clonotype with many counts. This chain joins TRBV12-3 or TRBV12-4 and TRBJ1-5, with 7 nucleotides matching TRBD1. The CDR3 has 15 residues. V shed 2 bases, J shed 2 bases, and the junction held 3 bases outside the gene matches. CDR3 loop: CASSLQGGGNQPQHF. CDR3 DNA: TGTGCCAGCAGTTTACAGGGGGGAGGCAATCAGCCCCAGCATTTT.

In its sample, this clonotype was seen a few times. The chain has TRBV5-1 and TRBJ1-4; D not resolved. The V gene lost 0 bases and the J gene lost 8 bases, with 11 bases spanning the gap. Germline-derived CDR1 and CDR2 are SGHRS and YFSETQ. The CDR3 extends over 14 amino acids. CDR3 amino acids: CASSLAFAREKLFF. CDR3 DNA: TGCGCCAGCAGCTTGGCTTTCGCGAGGGAAAAACTGTTTTTT.

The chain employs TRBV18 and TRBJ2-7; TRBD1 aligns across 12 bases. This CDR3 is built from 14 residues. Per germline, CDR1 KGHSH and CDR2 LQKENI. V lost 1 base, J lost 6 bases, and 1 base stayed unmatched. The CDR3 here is CASSPRDRGPEQYF. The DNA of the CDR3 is TGTGCCAGCTCACCACGGGACAGGGGGCCCGAGCAGTACTTC.

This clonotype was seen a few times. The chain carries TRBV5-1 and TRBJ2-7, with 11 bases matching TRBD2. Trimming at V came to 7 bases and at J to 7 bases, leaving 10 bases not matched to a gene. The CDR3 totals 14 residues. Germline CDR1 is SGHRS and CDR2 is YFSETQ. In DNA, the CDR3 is TGCGCCAGCCGACTACTAGCGGGAGTTGGAGAGCAGTACTTC. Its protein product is CASRLLAGVGEQYF. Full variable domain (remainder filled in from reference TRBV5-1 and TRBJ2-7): KAGVTQTPRYLIKTRGQQVTLSCSPISGHRSVSWYQQTPGQGLQFLFEYFSETQRNKGNFPGRFSGRQFSNSRSEMNVSTLELGDSALYLCASRLLAGVGEQYFGPGTRLTVT.

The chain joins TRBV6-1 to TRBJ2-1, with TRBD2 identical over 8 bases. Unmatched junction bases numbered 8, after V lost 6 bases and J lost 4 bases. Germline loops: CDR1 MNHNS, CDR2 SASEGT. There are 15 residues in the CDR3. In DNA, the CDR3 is TGTGCCAGCAGAACAGCGGGAGAGATTTACAATGAGCAGTTCTTC. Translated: CASRTAGEIYNEQFF.

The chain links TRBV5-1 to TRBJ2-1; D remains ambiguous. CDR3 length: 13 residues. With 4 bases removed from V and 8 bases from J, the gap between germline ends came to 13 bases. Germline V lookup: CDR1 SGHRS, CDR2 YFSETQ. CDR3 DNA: TGCGCCAGCAGCCCTCTAGTGGGCGATGAGCAGTTCTTC. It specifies CASSPLVGDEQFF.

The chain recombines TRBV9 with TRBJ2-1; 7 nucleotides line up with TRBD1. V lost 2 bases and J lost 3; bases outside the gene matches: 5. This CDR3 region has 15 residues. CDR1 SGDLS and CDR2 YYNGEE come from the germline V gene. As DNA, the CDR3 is TGTGCCAGCAGCGTCGGACAGGATAACTACAATGAGCAGTTCTTC. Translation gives CASSVGQDNYNEQFF.

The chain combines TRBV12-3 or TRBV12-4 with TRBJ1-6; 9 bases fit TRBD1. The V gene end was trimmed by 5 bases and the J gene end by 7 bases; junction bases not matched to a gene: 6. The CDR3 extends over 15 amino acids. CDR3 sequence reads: CASSNLGQGNSPLHF. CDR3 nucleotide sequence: TGTGCCAGCAGTAACCTGGGACAGGGAAATTCACCCCTCCACTTT.

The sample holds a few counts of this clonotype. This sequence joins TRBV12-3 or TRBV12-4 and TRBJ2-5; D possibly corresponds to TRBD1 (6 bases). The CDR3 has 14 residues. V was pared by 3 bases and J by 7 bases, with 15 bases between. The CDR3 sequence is CASSLPGVLGTQYF. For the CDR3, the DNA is TGTGCCAGCAGTTTGCCAGGGGTCTTAGGGACCCAGTACTTC.